This T cell receptor beta chain was sequenced for a study of cytomegalovirus exposure and HLA in healthy donors. The PCR ran on 60 Vbeta and 13 Jbeta primers. Assay: immunoSEQ multiplex PCR; the TCRdb copy retains only in-frame clones and omits some. Here the sample spans 180,000 or so clones, over 75% being singletons. V shed 5 bases and J shed 4 bases, with 8 bases lying between them. The germline V gene has CDR1 SGHAT and CDR2 FQNNGV. The length of the CDR3 is 12 residues. The chain uses TRBV11-2 and TRBJ1-1; D not certain. The receptor was isolated from a woman aged 25 to 39 in good health and CMV-seronegative. Sequencing input: PBMCs. The CDR3 is CASSTLVTEAFF. CDR3 nucleotide sequence: TGTGCCAGCAGCACTCTGGTCACTGAAGCTTTCTTT.